One and the same sample provided the 31 T cell receptor beta chains below, sequenced in a study of cytomegalovirus exposure and HLA in healthy donors. 13 Jbeta primers and 60 Vbeta primers were used for the PCR. The assay was immunoSEQ multiplex PCR, and TCRdb's table has in-frame clones only and misses some. The table for this sample gives just over 200,000 clones. The sequenced material came from PBMCs. Every receptor here comes from a girl aged 2 to 10 in good health and CMV-seropositive.

V is TRBV11-2 and J is TRBJ2-5; TRBD1 aligns across 8 bases. Looked up from germline, CDR1 is SGHAT and CDR2 is FQNNGV. This CDR3 is built from 13 residues. J was trimmed by 11 bases and V by 3 bases; bases with no gene match: 8. The CDR3 nucleotides are TGTGCCAGCAGCTTTCAGGGGGCCGACGCGCAGTACTTC. Residues: CASSFQGADAQYF.

This chain joins TRBV7-9 and TRBJ2-5; a weak D match, TRBD2 (6 bases). The CDR3 is 16 amino acids. Deletions cut 3 bases from V and 4 bases from J, with 18 bases between. Germline CDR1 and CDR2: SEHNR and FQNEAQ (reference sequence). Here the CDR3 reads CASSFPVSGRGETQYF. CDR3 in DNA: TGTGCCAGCAGCTTTCCCGTTAGCGGAAGAGGAGAGACCCAGTACTTC.

J is TRBJ2-5 and V is TRBV4-1; possible D gene TRBD2, 6 bases. Germline CDR1 and CDR2: MGHRA and YSYEKL. The CDR3 extends over 15 amino acids. Trimming left V 1 base short and J 9 bases short, with 18 bases between. The CDR3 region has the DNA TGCGCCAGCAGCCAAGCCTCTTCCGGGGGTAGGGCCCAGTACTTC. This codes for CASSQASSGGRAQYF.

The chain is built from TRBV19 and TRBJ2-3; D perhaps matches TRBD1 (7 bases). Germline CDR1 is LNHDA and CDR2 is SQIVND (reference sequence). Trimming stripped 4 bases from V and 1 base from J, with 12 bases between. The CDR3 consists of 15 residues. The CDR3 DNA reads TGTGCCAGTAGTACCTTCAGGGGGGGCACAGATACGCAGTATTTT. Residues: CASSTFRGGTDTQYF.

V gene TRBV7-6 combines with J gene TRBJ2-1; tentatively, D is TRBD2 (6 bases). The CDR3 sequence is 15 residues long. Trimming took 5 bases from V and 4 from J, leaving 15 bases between them. CDR1 and CDR2 from the germline V gene are SGHVS and FNYEAQ. The CDR3 region is CASSLGGFFYNEQFF. CDR3 in DNA: TGTGCCAGCAGCCTGGGGGGATTCTTTTACAATGAGCAGTTCTTC.

This chain joins TRBV28 and TRBJ2-1; D is perhaps TRBD1 (5 bases). V dropped 1 base and J dropped 15 bases, with 16 bases sitting between them. The length of the CDR3 is 13 residues. Germline CDR1 reads MDHEN; CDR2 reads SYDVKM. CDR3 protein: CASSLLRPAGSFF. The CDR3 DNA sequence: TGTGCCAGCAGTTTATTAAGACCGGCAGGGTCGTTCTTC.

The CDR3 region has the DNA TGTGCCAGCAGCCGACGACTAGCGGGTCCCTACGAGCAGTACTTC. Its translation: CASSRRLAGPYEQYF. V gene TRBV7-8 combines with J gene TRBJ2-7, with 10 bases that match TRBD2. With 5 bases clipped from V and 2 bases from J, the junction kept 6 bases outside the gene matches. The CDR3 runs to 15 residues. Germline V CDR1 and CDR2: SGHVS, FQNEAQ. Looking up the rest from reference TRBV7-8 and TRBJ2-7 gives the full variable domain: GAGVSQSPRYKVAKRGQDVALRCDPISGHVSLFWYQQALGQGPEFLTYFQNEAQLDKSGLPSDRFFAERPEGSVSTLKIQRTQQEDSAVYLCASSRRLAGPYEQYFGPGTRLTVT.

V gene TRBV28 combines with J gene TRBJ2-7, with 13 bases aligning to TRBD2. Germline-derived CDR1 and CDR2 are MDHEN and SYDVKM. V dropped 10 bases and J dropped 5; count of bases not matched to a gene: 8. The CDR3 contains 14 residues. For the CDR3, the DNA is TGTGCCACCGCAGGACTAGCGGGAGCCCACGAGCAGTACTTC. Amino acid sequence: CATAGLAGAHEQYF.

The gene calls are TRBV7-6 and TRBJ1-1, with D perhaps TRBD1 (6 bases). Germline V CDR1 and CDR2: SGHVS, FNYEAQ. Trimming stripped 5 bases from V and 6 bases from J, with 22 bases between. The length of the CDR3 is 16 residues. The CDR3 DNA reads as TGTGCCAGCAGCGTCCACCCTCGGGGGGCTGGAGCTGAAGCTTTCTTT. It yields the protein CASSVHPRGAGAEAFF.

The genes are TRBV5-6 and TRBJ1-2; D is uncertain. This CDR3 is 12 amino acids long. Germline CDR1 is SGHDT and CDR2 is YYEEEE. Trimming left V 4 bases short and J 7 bases short, with 11 bases between. The CDR3 here is CASSLVRGGYTF. For the CDR3, the DNA is TGTGCCAGCAGCCTAGTTCGCGGTGGCTACACCTTC.

V and J are TRBV6-5 and TRBJ2-2, with TRBD1 as a possible D gene (5 bases). The germline V and J ends were trimmed by 6 bases and 4 bases, with 9 bases remaining between them. The CDR3 consists of 13 residues. Germline V gene lookup returns CDR1 MNHEY and CDR2 SVGAGI. CDR3 in DNA: TGTGCCAGCAGACGACAGAGCACCGGGGAGCTGTTTTTT. Translated, it gives CASRRQSTGELFF.

The CDR3 nucleotides are TGTGCCAGCAGCTTAGAAACTGGTCTAGTTCGTTGGAACACCGGGGAGCTGTTTTTT. As protein: CASSLETGLVRWNTGELFF. The chain uses TRBV11-3 and TRBJ2-2; D is undetermined. V lost 0 bases to trimming and J lost 1 base, with 18 bases between them. This CDR3 contains 19 residues. The germline gives CDR1 SGHNT, CDR2 YENEEA.

J is TRBJ2-1 and V is TRBV15; 10 bases line up with TRBD2. J was trimmed by 4 bases and V by 3 bases; bases with no gene match: 6. Germline values: CDR1 LNHNV, CDR2 YYDKDF (reference sequence). The CDR3 length is 16 residues. The CDR3 DNA is TGTGCCACCAGCAGTCTTGGACTAGCGGATTACAATGAGCAGTTCTTC. As protein: CATSSLGLADYNEQFF.

The rearrangement uses TRBV5-8 and TRBJ2-4, with D hard to call. The CDR3 has 13 amino acids. Germline V gene sequence: CDR1 SGHTS, CDR2 YDEGEE. V lost 7 bases and J lost 1, with 9 bases in between. The CDR3 sequence: CASGTSAKNIQYF. The CDR3 DNA reads TGTGCCAGCGGTACTTCGGCCAAAAACATTCAGTACTTC.

The chain carries TRBV6-6 and TRBJ1-1; D may be TRBD1 (5 bases). CDR3 length equals 13 residues. CDR1 is MNHNY, CDR2 SVGAGI, per germline (reference sequence). Trimming took 6 bases from V and 1 from J, leaving 9 bases between them. The chain's CDR3 is CASSRQQNTEAFF. The DNA for the CDR3 is TGTGCCAGCAGCCGACAGCAGAACACTGAAGCTTTCTTT.

The DNA of the CDR3 is TGCAGCGTAACAAAACCCGGGACTAGCGGCTACGAGCAGTACTTC. Amino acid sequence: CSVTKPGTSGYEQYF. The gene calls are TRBV29-1 and TRBJ2-7, with TRBD2 identical over 11 bases. The V segment lost 6 bases and the J segment 3 bases; nucleotides outside the gene matches: 10. The germline gives CDR1 SQVTM, CDR2 ANQGSEA. This CDR3 comprises 15 residues.

The gene calls are TRBV7-9 and TRBJ2-1, with 7 bases identical to TRBD2. The CDR3 spans 19 residues. The ends lost 2 bases at V and 0 bases at J; junction bases unmatched: 13. Germline CDR1 and CDR2: SEHNR and FQNEAQ (reference sequence). In DNA, the CDR3 is TGTGCCAGCAGCTTAATTGCTAGCGGTGGACGGACCTCCTACAATGAGCAGTTCTTC. Protein sequence: CASSLIASGGRTSYNEQFF.

The chain carries TRBV4-2 and TRBJ1-1; no clear D gene. Trimming removed 1 base from V and 1 base from J, with 4 bases in between. Germline loops: CDR1 LGHNA, CDR2 YNFKEQ. CDR3 size: 13 residues. The CDR3 region has the DNA TGTGCCAGCAGCCAAGCCAAGAACACTGAAGCTTTCTTT. Protein product: CASSQAKNTEAFF.

As to this clone: At one of its ends the junction is not consistent with the germline gene, which may arise from a read error. V is TRBV6-6 and J is TRBJ1-1; possibly TRBD1 for D (5 bases). The CDR3 is 14 residues long. Per germline, CDR1 MNHNY and CDR2 SVGAGI (reference sequence). In DNA form, the CDR3 reads TGTGCCGGCAGTCTCAGGGTCGGCGGCACTGAAGCTTTCTTT. This translates into CAGSLRVGGTEAFF.

The V gene is TRBV29-1, the J gene TRBJ2-1, with 7 bases matching TRBD1. Trimming removed 7 bases from V and 3 bases from J; junction bases left unmatched: 3. The CDR3 contains 12 residues. Germline assignment: CDR1 SQVTM and CDR2 ANQGSEA. The CDR3 loop is CSARDSYNEQFF. DNA for the CDR3: TGCAGCGCCCGGGACAGCTACAATGAGCAGTTCTTC.

The chain links TRBV10-1 to TRBJ2-7; D is uncertain. Germline values: CDR1 WNHNN, CDR2 SYGVQD (reference sequence). This CDR3 comprises 14 residues. Trimming left V 6 bases short and J 1 base short, with 13 bases between. The CDR3 loop reads CASSPSLGSYEQYF. In nucleotides, the CDR3 is TGCGCCAGCAGCCCCTCGCTAGGTTCCTACGAGCAGTACTTC.

The chain employs TRBV15 and TRBJ1-1; the D is unclear. The CDR3 runs 13 residues. Per germline, CDR1 LNHNV and CDR2 YYDKDF (reference sequence). Trimming left V 0 bases short and J 4 bases short, with 6 bases between. The DNA of the CDR3 is TGTGCCACCAGCAGAGAGGGGAGCACTGAAGCTTTCTTT. It translates to CATSREGSTEAFF.

The chain carries TRBV29-1 and TRBJ2-1, with 10 bases aligning to TRBD2. V gave up 5 bases and J gave up 7 bases; unmatched junction bases: 8. The CDR3 runs to 14 residues. CDR1 SQVTM and CDR2 ANQGSEA come from the germline V gene. The CDR3 nucleotides read TGCAGCGTTCCTCCTAGCGGGAGTTCTAATGAGCAGTTCTTC. Translation gives CSVPPSGSSNEQFF.

J is TRBJ2-7 and V is TRBV28; 10 nucleotides match TRBD2. Per germline, CDR1 MDHEN and CDR2 SYDVKM. V shed 10 bases and J 6 bases; nucleotides not matched to a gene: 12. The CDR3 is 14 amino acids. The CDR3 spells CAIVGSGRKGEQYF. The CDR3 DNA sequence: TGTGCCATTGTGGGTAGCGGGAGGAAGGGCGAGCAGTACTTC. The full variable domain, completed using reference TRBV28 and TRBJ2-7, is DVKVTQSSRYLVKRTGEKVFLECVQDMDHENMFWYRQDPGLGLRLIYFSYDVKMKEKGDIPEGYSVSREKKERFSLILESASTNQTSMYLCAIVGSGRKGEQYFGPGTRLTVT.

The gene calls are TRBV6-5 and TRBJ2-1; TRBD2 agrees at 10 bases. Per the germline V gene, CDR1 is MNHEY and CDR2 is SVGAGI. This CDR3 has 14 residues. With V trimmed by 8 bases and J by 4 bases, 5 bases remained unmatched. The CDR3 DNA follows: TGTGCCAGCCGTCTAGCGGGAGAATACAATGAGCAGTTCTTC. Protein: CASRLAGEYNEQFF.

The CDR3 DNA reads TGTGCCAGCAGTTCCCCCACAGGGGACGGTCGCTACGAGCAGTACTTC. Protein product: CASSSPTGDGRYEQYF. V and J are TRBV27 and TRBJ2-7; 7 bases map to TRBD1. CDR1 MNHEY and CDR2 SMNVEV come from the germline V gene (reference sequence). The CDR3 runs 16 residues. Trimming removed 4 bases from V and 3 bases from J; junction bases left unmatched: 12.

The rearrangement links TRBV11-2 to TRBJ1-4, with 8 positions matching TRBD1. This CDR3 has 15 residues. CDR1 is SGHAT and CDR2 is FQNNGV in the germline V gene. V shed 4 bases, J shed 6 bases, and the junction held 7 bases outside the gene matches. This chain's CDR3 is CASSYSTGDYEKLFF. The CDR3 nucleotides read TGTGCCAGCAGCTACTCGACAGGGGATTATGAAAAACTGTTTTTT.

The chain links TRBV11-2 to TRBJ2-7, with 7 bases fitting TRBD1. The CDR3 has 14 residues. The J segment lost 1 base and the V segment lost 5 bases, leaving 5 bases of the junction unmatched. Germline V gene sequence: CDR1 SGHAT, CDR2 FQNNGV. CDR3 in DNA: TGTGCCAGCAGCGCGCGACAGGGATCCTACGAGCAGTACTTC. This encodes CASSARQGSYEQYF.

The chain couples TRBV28 to TRBJ2-2; 9 nucleotides agree with TRBD2. Germline V gene sequence: CDR1 MDHEN, CDR2 SYDVKM. The CDR3 runs to 16 residues. The ends lost 4 bases at V and 1 base at J; junction bases unmatched: 4. The CDR3 loop is CASSSRLAENTGELFF. In nucleotides, the CDR3 is TGTGCCAGCAGTTCGCGACTAGCGGAGAACACCGGGGAGCTGTTTTTT.

V and J are TRBV29-1 and TRBJ1-3; D not certain. The germline CDR1 and CDR2 sequences are SQVTM and ANQGSEA. Between the trimmed V and J ends, which lost 0 bases and 8 bases, there was a span of 8 bases. CDR3 length: 12 amino acids. Written as DNA, the CDR3 is TGCAGCGTTGAAGATCTTGTGTACACCATATATTTT. Translated, it gives CSVEDLVYTIYF.

The CDR3: CASSFDRVASEQYF. The CDR3, as DNA: TGTGCCAGCAGTTTCGACAGGGTAGCCTCCGAGCAGTACTTC. The chain couples TRBV27 to TRBJ2-7; TRBD1 aligns across 7 bases. V dropped 3 bases and J dropped 6; count of bases not matched to a gene: 8. Germline CDR1 is MNHEY and CDR2 is SMNVEV (reference sequence). This CDR3 region has 14 residues.